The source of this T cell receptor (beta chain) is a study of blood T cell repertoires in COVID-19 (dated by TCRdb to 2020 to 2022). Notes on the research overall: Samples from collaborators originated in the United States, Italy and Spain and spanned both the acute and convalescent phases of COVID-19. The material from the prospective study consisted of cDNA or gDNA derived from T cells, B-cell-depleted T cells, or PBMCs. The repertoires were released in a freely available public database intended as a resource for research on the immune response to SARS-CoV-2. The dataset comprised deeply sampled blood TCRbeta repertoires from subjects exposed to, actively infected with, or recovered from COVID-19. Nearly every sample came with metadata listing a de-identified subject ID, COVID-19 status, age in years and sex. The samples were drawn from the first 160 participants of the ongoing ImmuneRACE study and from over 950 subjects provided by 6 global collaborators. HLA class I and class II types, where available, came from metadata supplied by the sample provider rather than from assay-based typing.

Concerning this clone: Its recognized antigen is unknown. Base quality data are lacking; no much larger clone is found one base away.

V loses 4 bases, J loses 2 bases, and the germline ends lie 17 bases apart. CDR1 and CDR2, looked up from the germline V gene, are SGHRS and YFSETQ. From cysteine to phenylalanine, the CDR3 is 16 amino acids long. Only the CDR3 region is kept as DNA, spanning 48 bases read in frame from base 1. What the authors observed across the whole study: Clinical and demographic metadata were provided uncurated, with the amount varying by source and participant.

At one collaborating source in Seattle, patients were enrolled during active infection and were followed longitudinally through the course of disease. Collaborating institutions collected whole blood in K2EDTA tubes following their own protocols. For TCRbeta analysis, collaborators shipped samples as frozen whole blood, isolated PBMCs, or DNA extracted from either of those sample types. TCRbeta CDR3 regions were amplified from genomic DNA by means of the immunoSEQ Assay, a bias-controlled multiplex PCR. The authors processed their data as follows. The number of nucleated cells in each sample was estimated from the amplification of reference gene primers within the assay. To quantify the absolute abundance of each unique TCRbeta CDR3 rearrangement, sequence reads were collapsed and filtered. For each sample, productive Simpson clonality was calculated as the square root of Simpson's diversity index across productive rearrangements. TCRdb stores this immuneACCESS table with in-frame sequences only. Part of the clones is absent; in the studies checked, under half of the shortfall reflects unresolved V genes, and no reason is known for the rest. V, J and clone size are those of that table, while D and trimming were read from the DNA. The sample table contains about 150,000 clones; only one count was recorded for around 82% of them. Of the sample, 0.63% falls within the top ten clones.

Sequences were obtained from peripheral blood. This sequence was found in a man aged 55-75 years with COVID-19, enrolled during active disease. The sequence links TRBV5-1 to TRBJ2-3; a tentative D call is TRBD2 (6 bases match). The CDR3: CASSVLSGSATDTQYF. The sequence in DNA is TGCGCCAGCAGCGTTTTAAGCGGGTCCGCCACAGATACGCAGTATTTT.